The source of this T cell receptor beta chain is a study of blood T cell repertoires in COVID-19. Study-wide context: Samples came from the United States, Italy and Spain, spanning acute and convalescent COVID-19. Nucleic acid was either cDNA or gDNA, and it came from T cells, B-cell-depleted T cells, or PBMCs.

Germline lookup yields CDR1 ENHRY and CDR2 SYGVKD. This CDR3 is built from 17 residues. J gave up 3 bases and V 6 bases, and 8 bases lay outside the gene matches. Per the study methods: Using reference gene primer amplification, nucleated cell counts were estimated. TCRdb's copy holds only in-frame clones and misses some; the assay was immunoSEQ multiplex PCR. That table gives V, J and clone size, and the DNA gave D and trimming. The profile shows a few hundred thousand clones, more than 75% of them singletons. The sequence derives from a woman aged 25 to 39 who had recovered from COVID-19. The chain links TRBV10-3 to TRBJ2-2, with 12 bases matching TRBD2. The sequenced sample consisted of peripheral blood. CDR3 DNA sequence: TGTGCCATCAGATGGCTAGCGGGAGGGCCGGACACCGGGGAGCTGTTTTTT. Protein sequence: CAIRWLAGGPDTGELFF.